Below are 25 T cell receptor beta chains sequenced from a single sample in a study of cytomegalovirus exposure and HLA in healthy donors. Sequencing used immunoSEQ multiplex PCR; TCRdb keeps in-frame clones, though not all of them. The table lists over 150,000 clones, about 89% of them singletons, with 3% to 3.5% in the top ten. The sample was PBMCs. These receptors were collected from a young woman in good health and CMV-seropositive.

The genes are TRBV6-1 and TRBJ1-5; TRBD1 is a possible D gene (5 bases). CDR3 length: 16 residues. The germline V gene has CDR1 MNHNS and CDR2 SASEGT. The V gene lost 2 bases and the J gene lost 2 bases, with 13 bases spanning the gap. The CDR3 spells CASSEFTGGGNQPQHF. In DNA, the CDR3 is TGTGCCAGCAGTGAATTTACGGGGGGAGGCAATCAGCCCCAGCATTTT.

The chain carries TRBV5-1 and TRBJ1-1, with a weak D call TRBD1 (5 bases). CDR1 and CDR2 (germline): SGHRS, YFSETQ. With 1 base removed from V and 7 bases from J, the gap between germline ends came to 14 bases. The CDR3 runs to 14 residues. CDR3 in DNA: TGCGCCAGCAGCTTGACGGGACTGGGAATTGAAGCTTTCTTT. Translated: CASSLTGLGIEAFF.

This chain joins TRBV7-2 and TRBJ2-1, with TRBD1 matching 8 bases. The trim removed 5 bases at V and 3 bases at J, leaving 6 bases unmatched. The CDR3 runs to 15 residues. Germline V gene lookup returns CDR1 SGHTA and CDR2 FQGNSA. The CDR3 loop reads CASSTRTGLYNEQFF. The DNA for the CDR3 is TGTGCCAGCAGCACCCGGACAGGGCTCTACAATGAGCAGTTCTTC.

This chain connects TRBV27 to TRBJ2-1; 13 bases are a match to TRBD2. CDR3 length equals 23 residues. The germline CDR1 and CDR2 sequences are MNHEY and SMNVEV (reference sequence). Unmatched junction bases numbered 24, after V lost 7 bases and J lost 0 bases. The CDR3 protein is CASTPYAPLLGLAGDSSYNEQFF. The CDR3 region has the DNA TGTGCCAGCACCCCCTACGCCCCTTTGTTAGGACTAGCGGGAGACTCCTCCTACAATGAGCAGTTCTTC.

This rearrangement joins TRBV28 to TRBJ1-1; D not certain. This CDR3 has 13 amino acids. V lost 6 bases to trimming and J lost 1 base, with 9 bases between them. The germline V gene has CDR1 MDHEN and CDR2 SYDVKM. The CDR3 loop reads CASRSRPNTEAFF. The CDR3, as DNA: TGTGCCAGCAGGTCGCGGCCGAACACTGAAGCTTTCTTT.

The gene calls are TRBV28 and TRBJ1-3; D gene uncertain. Trimming took off 3 bases at V and 0 bases at J, with 6 bases between the two ends. The germline CDR1 and CDR2 sequences are MDHEN and SYDVKM. The CDR3 length is 14 residues. CDR3 in amino acids: CASSFSGSGNTIYF. Here the CDR3 DNA reads TGTGCCAGCAGTTTCTCCGGCTCTGGAAACACCATATATTTT.

V usage is TRBV19 and J usage is TRBJ2-3, with 13 bases matching TRBD2. Germline V gene lookup returns CDR1 LNHDA and CDR2 SQIVND (reference sequence). The CDR3 length is 16 residues. V dropped 4 bases and J dropped 3; count of bases not matched to a gene: 4. The DNA for the CDR3 is TGTGCCAGTAGTAGGGCACTAGCGGGGGGGACAGATACGCAGTATTTT. It encodes CASSRALAGGTDTQYF.

This chain links TRBV30 with TRBJ2-1; no definite D call. Trimming pared 4 bases from V and 7 bases from J, leaving 11 bases between. The CDR3 has 12 residues. Per germline, CDR1 GTSNPN and CDR2 SVGIG (reference sequence). CDR3 in amino acids: CAWTLVGNEQFF. The CDR3 coding sequence is TGTGCCTGGACTCTGGTCGGGAATGAGCAGTTCTTC.

The genes are TRBV6-5 and TRBJ1-1; 9 bases are a match to TRBD1. CDR3 length: 16 residues. Trimming at V came to 4 bases and at J to 0 bases, leaving 6 bases not matched to a gene. Germline loops: CDR1 MNHEY, CDR2 SVGAGI. CDR3 in DNA: TGTGCCAGCAGTTTCGCAGGACAGGGGTTGAACACTGAAGCTTTCTTT. Protein product: CASSFAGQGLNTEAFF.

The V call is TRBV4-3, the J call TRBJ2-2, with 8 bases matching TRBD1. CDR3 length: 17 residues. CDR1 is LGHNA, CDR2 YSLEER, per germline. Trimming cost V 1 base and J 1 base; bases outside gene matches: 5. The CDR3 spells CASSQGTGTQNTGELFF. For the CDR3, the DNA is TGCGCCAGCAGCCAAGGGACAGGGACCCAGAACACCGGGGAGCTGTTTTTT.

The chain carries TRBV7-2 and TRBJ2-7; no definite D call. The germline V and J ends were trimmed by 2 bases and 1 base, with 6 bases remaining between them. CDR3 length: 13 amino acids. The germline V gene has CDR1 SGHTA and CDR2 FQGNSA. As DNA, the CDR3 is TGTGCCAGCAGCTTACCTCCTTCCTACGAGCAGTACTTC. Amino acid sequence: CASSLPPSYEQYF.

Only one count was recorded for this clone. The J gene is TRBJ2-5, the V gene TRBV19; 13 nucleotides line up with TRBD2. Trimming cost V 4 bases and J 4 bases; bases outside gene matches: 6. Germline values: CDR1 LNHDA, CDR2 SQIVND (reference sequence). The length of the CDR3 is 16 residues. The chain's CDR3 is CASSTRTSGRLETQYF. The CDR3 coding sequence is TGTGCCAGTAGTACCAGGACTAGCGGGAGATTAGAGACCCAGTACTTC.

The V call is TRBV6-5, the J call TRBJ2-1, with D possibly matching TRBD1 (6 bases). There are 16 residues in the CDR3. The germline V and J ends were trimmed by 2 bases and 6 bases, with 17 bases remaining between them. Germline CDR1 reads MNHEY; CDR2 reads SVGAGI. The CDR3 region has the DNA TGTGCCAGCAGTTACGCAGGGGTGGGGCGCAGCAATGAGCAGTTCTTC. It is translated as CASSYAGVGRSNEQFF.

The J gene is TRBJ2-1, the V gene TRBV4-3; 9 bases are shared with TRBD1. CDR3 length equals 16 residues. The V and J ends lost 0 bases and 3 bases, in that order; junction bases with no gene match: 3. CDR1 and CDR2 (germline): LGHNA, YSLEER. The CDR3 nucleotides are TGCGCCAGCAGCCAAGAACCGGGACAGGGCTACAATGAGCAGTTCTTC. Translation gives CASSQEPGQGYNEQFF.

The CDR3 coding sequence is TGTGCCAGTAGTCAAGGAGCAGGGAGGGGAGAGACCCAGTACTTC. Protein: CASSQGAGRGETQYF. J is TRBJ2-5 and V is TRBV19; the match to TRBD2 covers 7 bases. The V and J ends lost 5 bases and 4 bases, in that order; junction bases with no gene match: 10. The germline gives CDR1 LNHDA, CDR2 SQIVND (reference sequence). The CDR3 sequence is 15 residues long.

The chain carries TRBV27 and TRBJ1-4; D remains ambiguous. Germline V lookup: CDR1 MNHEY, CDR2 SMNVEV (reference sequence). The V end was cut by 0 bases, the J end by 6 bases, with 14 bases between. The CDR3 loop spans 16 amino acids. In nucleotides, the CDR3 is TGTGCCAGCAGTTTATCGGGCCGGTCTTCATATGAAAAACTGTTTTTT. This codes for CASSLSGRSSYEKLFF.

J is TRBJ2-3 and V is TRBV7-2; 8 positions match TRBD2. The CDR3 runs 15 residues. Germline CDR1 SGHTA, CDR2 FQGNSA. V dropped 3 bases and J dropped 4; count of bases not matched to a gene: 6. In DNA form, the CDR3 reads TGTGCCAGCAGCTTGAGCGGGAGTGGGGCAGATACGCAGTATTTT. Translating it yields CASSLSGSGADTQYF.

The J gene is TRBJ1-1, the V gene TRBV6-5; 7 bases match TRBD1. V shed 7 bases and J 11 bases; nucleotides not matched to a gene: 7. Germline loops: CDR1 MNHEY, CDR2 SVGAGI. This CDR3 comprises 11 residues. Here the CDR3 DNA reads TGTGCCAGCATTGAGGGGGCCGGGGCTTTCTTT. This sequence encodes CASIEGAGAFF.

This clone was counted only a few times. The chain combines TRBV14 with TRBJ1-2; D call uncertain. With 2 bases removed from V and 7 bases from J, the gap between germline ends came to 11 bases. The CDR3 runs 13 residues. Germline V gene sequence: CDR1 SGHDN, CDR2 FVKESK. DNA for the CDR3: TGTGCCAGCAGCCAAATAGATGGGAGTGGCTACACCTTC. Residues: CASSQIDGSGYTF.

V usage is TRBV5-6 and J usage is TRBJ2-7; 9 positions match TRBD1. The germline CDR1 and CDR2 sequences are SGHDT and YYEEEE. Trimming cost V 2 bases and J 5 bases; bases outside gene matches: 14. The CDR3 contains 17 residues. CDR3 residues: CASSFPGQGLREDEQYF. The CDR3 region has the DNA TGTGCCAGCAGCTTTCCGGGACAGGGCTTGCGGGAAGACGAGCAGTACTTC.

V and J are TRBV11-2 and TRBJ2-7, with D possibly TRBD1 on 6 matching bases. The CDR3 consists of 17 residues. Per germline, CDR1 SGHAT and CDR2 FQNNGV. Trimming took 1 base from V and 4 from J, leaving 20 bases between them. Here the CDR3 DNA reads TGTGCCAGCAGCTTAGGAGGATCAGGGGCCAAAGATTACGAGCAGTACTTC. It encodes CASSLGGSGAKDYEQYF.

The chain uses TRBV7-2 and TRBJ2-7; possibly TRBD1 for D (6 bases). Germline V gene sequence: CDR1 SGHTA, CDR2 FQGNSA. The ends were cut back, 3 bases at V and 2 bases at J, with 11 bases in the middle. This CDR3 contains 14 residues. The CDR3 protein is CASSFRGTTYEQYF. In DNA form, the CDR3 reads TGTGCCAGCAGCTTCAGGGGCACCACCTACGAGCAGTACTTC. Drawing the rest from reference TRBV7-2 and TRBJ2-7, the complete variable domain is GAGVSQSPSNKVTEKGKDVELRCDPISGHTALYWYRQSLGQGLEFLIYFQGNSAPDKSGLPSDRFSAERTGGSVSTLTIQRTQQEDSAVYLCASSFRGTTYEQYFGPGTRLTVT.

J is TRBJ1-4 and V is TRBV5-1; D possibly corresponds to TRBD1 (5 bases). The CDR3 sequence is 17 residues long. The V gene lost 1 base and the J gene lost 0 bases, with 13 bases spanning the gap. Looked up from germline, CDR1 is SGHRS and CDR2 is YFSETQ. The CDR3 reads CASSLMWGGTTNEKLFF. CDR3 nucleotides: TGCGCCAGCAGCTTGATGTGGGGCGGAACAACTAATGAAAAACTGTTTTTT. Looking up the rest from reference TRBV5-1 and TRBJ1-4 gives the full variable domain: KAGVTQTPRYLIKTRGQQVTLSCSPISGHRSVSWYQQTPGQGLQFLFEYFSETQRNKGNFPGRFSGRQFSNSRSEMNVSTLELGDSALYLCASSLMWGGTTNEKLFFGSGTQLSVL.

In this sample, this clone turned up once. The chain is built from TRBV29-1 and TRBJ2-1; D unresolved. The CDR3 loop spans 11 amino acids. The germline V and J ends were trimmed by 5 bases and 2 bases, with 4 bases remaining between them. Germline-derived CDR1 and CDR2 are SQVTM and ANQGSEA. CDR3 loop: CSVSAYNEQFF. The DNA for the CDR3 is TGCAGCGTTTCGGCCTACAATGAGCAGTTCTTC.

The chain carries TRBV5-1 and TRBJ1-2, with D perhaps TRBD1 (5 bases). The germline CDR1 and CDR2 sequences are SGHRS and YFSETQ. There are 16 residues in the CDR3. V shed 4 bases and J shed 3 bases, with 19 bases lying between them. CDR3 in amino acids: CASSATGVAAHYGYTF. The CDR3, as DNA: TGCGCCAGCAGCGCCACAGGTGTAGCCGCCCACTATGGCTACACCTTC.